This TCR beta chain was retrieved from a study of cytomegalovirus exposure and HLA in healthy donors. Study outcomes and limitations: The HLA-A and HLA-B alleles of most subjects were reportedly predicted accurately from TCR beta sequences.

This clone was counted a few times. The antigen is unknown. Nominally healthy donors were sampled, though unrecorded immune exposures were likely. The PCR made use of 60 Vbeta and 13 Jbeta primers. Sequencing used immunoSEQ multiplex PCR; TCRdb keeps in-frame clones, though not all of them. The sample lists 140,000 or so clones, 70% to 85% occurring once. V gave up 4 bases and J gave up 7 bases; unmatched junction bases: 6. The CDR3 contains 15 residues. Germline CDR1 and CDR2: MNHNY and SVGAGI (reference sequence). This receptor was obtained from a man aged 40-55 years in good health and CMV-seronegative. The sequencing sample was made of PBMCs. This chain joins TRBV6-6 and TRBJ1-6; 8 bases are a match to TRBD1. The CDR3 coding sequence is TGTGCCAGCAGTTCCGGACAGGGACGGAATTCACCCCTCCACTTT. Translation gives CASSSGQGRNSPLHF.